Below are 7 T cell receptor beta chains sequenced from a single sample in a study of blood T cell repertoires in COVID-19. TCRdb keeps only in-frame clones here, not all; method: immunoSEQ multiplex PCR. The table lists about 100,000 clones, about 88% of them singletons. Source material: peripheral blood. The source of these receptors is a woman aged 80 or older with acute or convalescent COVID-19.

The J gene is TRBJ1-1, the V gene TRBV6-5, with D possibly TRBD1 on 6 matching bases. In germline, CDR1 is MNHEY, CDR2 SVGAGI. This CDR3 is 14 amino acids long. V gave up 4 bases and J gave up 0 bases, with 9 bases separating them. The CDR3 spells CASSWGHLNTEAFF. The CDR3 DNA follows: TGTGCCAGCAGTTGGGGACACTTGAACACTGAAGCTTTCTTT.

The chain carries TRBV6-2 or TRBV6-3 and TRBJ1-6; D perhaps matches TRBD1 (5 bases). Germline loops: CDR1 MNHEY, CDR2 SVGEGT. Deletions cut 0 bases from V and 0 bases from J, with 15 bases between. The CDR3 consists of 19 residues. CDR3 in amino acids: CASSYSGAGGSSYNSPLHF. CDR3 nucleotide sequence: TGTGCCAGCAGTTACTCTGGGGCAGGTGGAAGCTCCTATAATTCACCCCTCCACTTT.

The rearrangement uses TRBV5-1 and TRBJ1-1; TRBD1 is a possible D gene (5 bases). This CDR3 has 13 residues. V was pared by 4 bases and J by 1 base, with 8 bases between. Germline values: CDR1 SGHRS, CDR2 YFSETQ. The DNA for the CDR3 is TGCGCCAGCAGCCTTGACAGGAACACTGAAGCTTTCTTT. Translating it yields CASSLDRNTEAFF.

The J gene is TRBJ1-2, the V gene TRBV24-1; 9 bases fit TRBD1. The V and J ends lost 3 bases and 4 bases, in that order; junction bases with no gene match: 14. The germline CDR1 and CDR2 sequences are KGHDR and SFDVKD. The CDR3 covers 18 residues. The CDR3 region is CATSDPSRDREDSYGYTF. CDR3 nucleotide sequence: TGTGCCACCAGTGATCCTAGCAGGGACAGGGAGGATAGCTATGGCTACACCTTC.

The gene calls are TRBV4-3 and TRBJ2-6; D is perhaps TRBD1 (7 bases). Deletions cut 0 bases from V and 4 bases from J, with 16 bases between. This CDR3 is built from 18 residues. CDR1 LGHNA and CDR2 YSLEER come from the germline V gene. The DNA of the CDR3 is TGCGCCAGCAGCCAAGATACGTCCAGGGGGGCCGGGGCCAACGTCCTGACTTTC. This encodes CASSQDTSRGAGANVLTF.

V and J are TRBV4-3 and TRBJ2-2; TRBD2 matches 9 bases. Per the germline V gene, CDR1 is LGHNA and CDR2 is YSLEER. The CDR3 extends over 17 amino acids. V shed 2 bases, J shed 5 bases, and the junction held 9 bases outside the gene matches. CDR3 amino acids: CASSQYASGVETGELFF. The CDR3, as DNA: TGCGCCAGCAGCCAATATGCTAGCGGGGTTGAAACCGGGGAGCTGTTTTTT.

CDR3 amino acids: CSVAEGTVGYGYTF. The CDR3 DNA sequence: TGCAGCGTCGCGGAGGGGACAGTGGGCTATGGCTACACCTTC. The chain links TRBV29-1 to TRBJ1-2; 7 bases align to TRBD1. CDR1 is SQVTM and CDR2 is ANQGSEA in the germline V gene. V lost 6 bases, J lost 4 bases, and 11 bases stayed unmatched. This CDR3 spans 14 amino acids.